Included here is one T cell receptor beta chain sequence, with context. Its antigen is unknown. This sample stems from a study of T cell responses to AZD1222 COVID-19 vaccine. Study-wide results and caveats: Nearly half of spike-specific TCRs reportedly go after variant regions that carry no mutations. It was only after the peak T cell response that any repertoires were sampled. The study found Spike-specific TCR breadth and depth rose after two AZD1222 doses. Possibly, clonal diversity was underestimated; donors were largely white British and included more females.

Libraries were prepared by immunoSEQ multiplex PCR; TCRdb keeps only in-frame clonotypes and omits some of them. The sample includes some 150,000 clones, approximately 86% of them seen just once. This CDR3 region has 14 residues. The genes are TRBV21-1 and TRBJ1-1. TRBV21-1 is a documented pseudogene. Sequences were derived from peripheral blood, sampled 28 days after the second dose of the MenACWY control vaccine. This TCR was recovered from an adult who received the MenACWY meningococcal vaccine as a control. CDR3 amino acids: CASSTRGTSYEAFF. CDR3 sequence (DNA): TGTGCCAGCAGCACCCGGGGTACGAGTTATGAAGCTTTCTTT.